The sequence of this T cell receptor beta chain was determined in a study of blood T cell repertoires in COVID-19. About the study: Sources were T cells, B-cell-depleted T cells, or PBMCs; the material itself was cDNA or gDNA.

In the original analysis: Estimation of nucleated cell counts was performed using reference gene primer amplification. Sequencing was performed with immunoSEQ multiplex PCR; in TCRdb, only in-frame clones are kept and a portion is missing. For V, J and clone size, that table is used; D and trimming come from the DNA. This sample has 110,000 to 150,000 clones, with 84% found just once. Germline V gives CDR1 LGHDT, CDR2 YNNKEL (reference sequence). Trimming cost V 2 bases and J 8 bases, with 16 bases left between them. The CDR3 extends over 15 amino acids. This chain uses TRBV3-1 (or the pseudogene TRBV3-2) with TRBJ1-3; a weak D match, TRBD1 (6 bases). The receptor was derived from a woman of 80 years or more in a cohort sampled during active or convalescent COVID-19. Sequencing was carried out using peripheral blood. Here the CDR3 DNA reads TGTGCCAGCAGCCAAAGGGGGGGTTTAAGGGACACCATATATTTT. Translating gives CASSQRGGLRDTIYF.